The 7 T cell receptor beta chains listed next were all sequenced from one sample in a study of blood T cell repertoires in COVID-19. Method: immunoSEQ multiplex PCR; TCRdb's copy keeps in-frame clones and lacks some. The table has some 17,000 clones, approximately 80% seen once. The sequencing sample was made of peripheral blood. These TCRs come from an elderly man with acute or convalescent COVID-19.

V and J are TRBV3-1 (or the pseudogene TRBV3-2) and TRBJ2-7; 7 bases are a match to TRBD2. CDR3 length: 16 residues. Looked up from germline, CDR1 is LGHDT and CDR2 is YNNKEL (reference sequence). V shed 0 bases and J 3 bases; nucleotides not matched to a gene: 8. The CDR3 loop is CASSQDGRGRDYEQYF. The CDR3 nucleotides are TGTGCCAGCAGCCAAGATGGGAGGGGACGGGACTACGAGCAGTACTTC.

This clone has a handful of counts. CDR3 loop: CASSPSVNTIYF. The DNA of the CDR3 is TGTGCCAGCAGCCCGTCCGTAAACACCATATATTTT. This chain uses TRBV3-1 (or the pseudogene TRBV3-2) with TRBJ1-3; no firm D call. Germline V gene lookup returns CDR1 LGHDT and CDR2 YNNKEL (reference sequence). This CDR3 has 12 amino acids. Between the trimmed V and J ends, which lost 4 bases and 6 bases, there was a span of 7 bases.

The table lists this clone with a few counts. The rearrangement joins TRBV12-5 to TRBJ2-5, with D hard to call. Per the germline V gene, CDR1 is LGHNT and CDR2 is FRNRAP. V shed 4 bases and J shed 5 bases, with 8 bases lying between them. The CDR3 consists of 12 residues. The CDR3 here is CASGSTGETQYF. In DNA form, the CDR3 reads TGTGCTAGTGGTTCGACCGGGGAGACCCAGTACTTC.

This sequence joins TRBV6-2 or TRBV6-3 and TRBJ1-5, with a weak D call TRBD1 (6 bases). The germline CDR1 and CDR2 sequences are MNHEY and SVGEGT. Deletions cut 5 bases from V and 3 bases from J, with 20 bases between. CDR3 length equals 17 residues. The CDR3, as DNA: TGTGCCAGCAGTGTCACAAGGGGGTCGGGGAACAATCAGCCCCAGCATTTT. Translating gives CASSVTRGSGNNQPQHF.

The rearrangement links TRBV6-5 to TRBJ2-7, with D hard to call. Germline assignment: CDR1 MNHEY and CDR2 SVGAGI. Deletions cut 4 bases from V and 8 bases from J, with 9 bases between. The length of the CDR3 is 11 residues. The CDR3 here is CASSSVSQQYF. The CDR3 DNA follows: TGTGCCAGCAGTTCGGTGTCTCAGCAGTACTTC.

This clone was observed a few times. The gene calls are TRBV3-1 (or the pseudogene TRBV3-2) and TRBJ2-7; D gene uncertain. The germline V gene has CDR1 LGHDT and CDR2 YNNKEL (reference sequence). The CDR3 has 12 residues. The V and J ends lost 1 base and 6 bases respectively, with 7 bases between them. This chain's CDR3 is CASSQATGEQYF. CDR3 in DNA: TGTGCCAGCAGCCAAGCTACCGGCGAGCAGTACTTC.

The V call is TRBV6-5, the J call TRBJ1-4, with D tentatively TRBD1 (6 bases). This CDR3 region has 14 residues. Trimming left V 4 bases short and J 8 bases short, with 14 bases between. Per the germline V gene, CDR1 is MNHEY and CDR2 is SVGAGI. The CDR3 DNA follows: TGTGCCAGCAGTTCTCGCCCAGGGGCCGAAAAACTGTTTTTT. Its translation: CASSSRPGAEKLFF.